What follows are 27 T cell receptor beta chains derived from one specimen sequenced in a study of shared clonotypes between healthy human individuals. The table came from immunoSEQ multiplex PCR; TCRdb's copy has only in-frame clones and leaves some out. The sample lists roughly 1 million clones, roughly 80% seen once, with 1.4% in the top ten. Sequenced sample: memory CD4+ T cells sorted from blood. Subset meaning: CD45RA-negative fraction. Every receptor here comes from a man in his late teens or twenties in good health.

The chain uses TRBV5-6 and TRBJ2-5, with D perhaps matching TRBD1 (6 bases). The CDR3 totals 17 residues. Germline lookup yields CDR1 SGHDT and CDR2 YYEEEE. The V end was cut by 0 bases, the J end by 1 base, with 16 bases between. The CDR3 DNA reads as TGTGCCAGCAGCTTGGGCCCTTTTGGGGGCGCCCAAGAGACCCAGTACTTC. This translates into CASSLGPFGGAQETQYF.

The V gene is TRBV5-1, the J gene TRBJ1-4; D is possibly TRBD1 (5 bases). Germline CDR1 and CDR2: SGHRS and YFSETQ. The CDR3 totals 13 residues. V lost 0 bases, J lost 10 bases, and 10 bases lay in between. CDR3 in amino acids: CASSLVSRGKLFF. DNA of the CDR3: TGCGCCAGCAGCTTGGTATCGAGGGGAAAACTGTTTTTT. Drawing the rest from reference TRBV5-1 and TRBJ1-4, the complete variable domain is KAGVTQTPRYLIKTRGQQVTLSCSPISGHRSVSWYQQTPGQGLQFLFEYFSETQRNKGNFPGRFSGRQFSNSRSEMNVSTLELGDSALYLCASSLVSRGKLFFGSGTQLSVL.

The chain's CDR3 is CASSYRAGYEQYF. The CDR3 nucleotides read TGTGCCAGCAGCTACAGGGCCGGCTACGAGCAGTACTTC. V is TRBV28 and J is TRBJ2-7, with D perhaps TRBD1 (6 bases). The V end was cut by 6 bases, the J end by 3 bases, with 12 bases between. Germline values: CDR1 MDHEN, CDR2 SYDVKM. The CDR3 runs 13 residues.

The chain uses TRBV30 and TRBJ2-7, with 8 bases lining up with TRBD2. Trimming removed 2 bases from V and 0 bases from J; junction bases left unmatched: 6. Germline V CDR1 and CDR2: GTSNPN, SVGIG (reference sequence). The length of the CDR3 is 15 residues. The CDR3 protein is CAWSPRGGSSYEQYF. DNA for the CDR3: TGTGCCTGGAGTCCCCGCGGGGGGAGCTCCTACGAGCAGTACTTC.

The CDR3 loop reads CASSLFAGDTQYF. In nucleotides, the CDR3 is TGTGCCAGCTCACTGTTCGCGGGAGATACGCAGTATTTT. The J gene is TRBJ2-3, the V gene TRBV18, with D maybe TRBD2 (5 bases). The germline gives CDR1 KGHSH, CDR2 LQKENI. Trimming stripped 4 bases from V and 5 bases from J, with 10 bases between. This CDR3 region has 13 residues. The full variable domain, its missing parts supplied by reference TRBV18 and TRBJ2-3, is NAGVMQNPRHLVRRRGQEARLRCSPMKGHSHVYWYRQLPEEGLKFMVYLQKENIIDESGMPKERFSAEFPKEGPSILRIQQVVRGDSAAYFCASSLFAGDTQYFGPGTRLTVL.

The genes are TRBV9 and TRBJ2-3, with D perhaps matching TRBD1 (6 bases). Germline V gives CDR1 SGDLS, CDR2 YYNGEE. The CDR3 spans 15 residues. V lost 3 bases and J 2 bases, leaving 13 bases between the germline ends. The CDR3 loop reads CASSGGQYYTDTQYF. CDR3 DNA sequence: TGTGCCAGCAGCGGAGGACAGTACTACACAGATACGCAGTATTTT.

The chain has TRBV29-1 and TRBJ1-2, with no clear D. Germline CDR1 SQVTM, CDR2 ANQGSEA. This CDR3 contains 11 residues. V was clipped by 7 bases and J by 0 bases, with 6 bases between them. CDR3 sequence: CSGFTNYGYTF. Written as DNA, the CDR3 is TGCAGCGGATTTACTAACTATGGCTACACCTTC.

The genes are TRBV5-6 and TRBJ1-5, with 8 bases aligning to TRBD1. The CDR3 is made up of 16 amino acids. Losses at the gene ends were 1 base for V and 2 bases for J; bases not matched to a gene: 5. Germline-derived CDR1 and CDR2 are SGHDT and YYEEEE. The CDR3 loop is CASSLNRGLGNQPQHF. The CDR3 DNA follows: TGTGCCAGCAGCTTGAACAGGGGGTTGGGCAATCAGCCCCAGCATTTT.

The gene calls are TRBV20-1 and TRBJ1-2, with D tentatively TRBD1 (5 bases). This CDR3 spans 11 amino acids. Per the germline V gene, CDR1 is DFQATT and CDR2 is SNEGSKA (reference sequence). V was clipped by 4 bases and J by 6 bases, with 9 bases between them. This CDR3 is CSAKGADGYTF. The DNA of the CDR3 is TGCAGTGCTAAAGGGGCGGATGGCTACACCTTC.

This chain joins TRBV19 and TRBJ2-7; 10 bases agree with TRBD1. After removal of 7 bases from V and 2 bases from J, the junction contained 8 bases not matched to a gene. Germline V lookup: CDR1 LNHDA, CDR2 SQIVND (reference sequence). The CDR3 spans 15 residues. The CDR3 protein is CASTTRDRGPYEQYF. The CDR3 nucleotides read TGTGCCAGTACCACGAGGGACAGGGGCCCCTACGAGCAGTACTTC.

The CDR3 DNA reads as TGTGCCAGTAGTGCCGACGGATCTGGGGCCAACGTCCTGACTTTC. It is translated as CASSADGSGANVLTF. The chain has TRBV19 and TRBJ2-6; D is undetermined. Trimming removed 5 bases at V and 1 base at J, with 9 bases between. This CDR3 region has 15 residues. Germline lookup yields CDR1 LNHDA and CDR2 SQIVND (reference sequence).

This clone was observed at least ten times. The chain is built from TRBV27 and TRBJ2-7; the D is unclear. CDR1 and CDR2 from the germline V gene are MNHEY and SMNVEV (reference sequence). The length of the CDR3 is 15 residues. Trimming pared 2 bases from V and 1 base from J, leaving 12 bases between. CDR3 sequence reads: CASSLTWVGSYEQYF. In DNA, the CDR3 is TGTGCCAGCAGTTTAACGTGGGTAGGGTCCTACGAGCAGTACTTC.

The chain recombines TRBV6-1 with TRBJ2-1; 7 bases are shared with TRBD1. Germline V gene sequence: CDR1 MNHNS, CDR2 SASEGT. This CDR3 comprises 15 residues. Germline trimming cut 5 bases from V and 5 bases from J; bases unmatched to any gene: 9. CDR3 sequence (DNA): TGTGCCAGCAGTTTCGGACAGGTGGTTAACAATGAGCAGTTCTTC. It encodes CASSFGQVVNNEQFF.

This rearrangement joins TRBV5-1 to TRBJ2-7; 8 bases are shared with TRBD1. The germline V gene has CDR1 SGHRS and CDR2 YFSETQ. The CDR3 is 14 residues long. Losses at the gene ends were 4 bases for V and 5 bases for J; bases not matched to a gene: 8. The CDR3 is CASSVRTGLNEQYF. The CDR3 nucleotides read TGCGCCAGCAGCGTAAGGACAGGGTTGAACGAGCAGTACTTC.

This chain links TRBV9 with TRBJ1-3; 11 nucleotides line up with TRBD1. This CDR3 comprises 18 residues. Trimming removed 0 bases from V and 3 bases from J; junction bases left unmatched: 8. Germline lookup yields CDR1 SGDLS and CDR2 YYNGEE. CDR3 sequence (DNA): TGTGCCAGCAGCGTAGACTGGAGGACAGGGGGCGATGGAAACACCATATATTTT. As protein: CASSVDWRTGGDGNTIYF. The full variable domain, with the rest looked up from reference TRBV9 and TRBJ1-3, is DSGVTQTPKHLITATGQRVTLRCSPRSGDLSVYWYQQSLDQGLQFLIQYYNGEERAKGNILERFSAQQFPDLHSELNLSSLELGDSALYFCASSVDWRTGGDGNTIYFGEGSWLTVV.

In its sample, this clone was seen a few times. This sequence joins TRBV30 and TRBJ2-7; 9 positions match TRBD1. The CDR3 runs to 14 residues. Trimming took 1 base from V and 7 from J; bases not matched to a gene: 8. Germline V gene data show CDR1 as GTSNPN and CDR2 as SVGIG (reference sequence). The CDR3 protein is CAWSEGTGPREQYF. DNA of the CDR3: TGTGCCTGGAGTGAAGGGACAGGGCCCAGGGAGCAGTACTTC.

The chain uses TRBV6-5 and TRBJ2-1, with D possibly TRBD2 on 5 matching bases. The CDR3 runs to 13 residues. The germline V gene encodes CDR1 MNHEY and CDR2 SVGAGI. V was trimmed by 2 bases and J by 4 bases, leaving 6 bases between them. The chain's CDR3 is CASSYGEYNEQFF. CDR3 in DNA: TGTGCCAGCAGTTACGGGGAGTACAATGAGCAGTTCTTC.

Remarks on this clone: Other DNA sequences of this sample code for an identical CDR3. The V and J genes are TRBV11-2 and TRBJ1-1, with TRBD1 identical over 7 bases. This CDR3 contains 14 residues. Trimming cost V 2 bases and J 1 base; bases outside gene matches: 1. Germline V gene lookup returns CDR1 SGHAT and CDR2 FQNNGV. This CDR3 reads CASSLRTGNTEAFF. The CDR3 DNA reads TGTGCCAGCAGCTTAAGGACAGGGAACACTGAAGCTTTCTTT.

The chain is built from TRBV6-5 and TRBJ1-2; D unclear. CDR3 length equals 15 residues. CDR1 is MNHEY, CDR2 SVGAGI, per germline. The V end lost 0 bases, the J end lost 4 bases, and 12 bases lay between the germline ends. Written as DNA, the CDR3 is TGTGCCAGCAGTTACTCGTATACGGTGGGCTATGGCTACACCTTC. Its translation: CASSYSYTVGYGYTF.

The chain links TRBV19 to TRBJ1-6; 11 bases match TRBD1. This CDR3 has 15 residues. CDR1 and CDR2 (germline): LNHDA, SQIVND (reference sequence). J lost 7 bases, V lost 7 bases, and 6 bases had no gene match. CDR3 loop: CASNLRTGGNSPLHF. As DNA, the CDR3 is TGTGCCAGTAACCTCAGGACAGGGGGCAATTCACCCCTCCACTTT. Combining the CDR3 with reference TRBV19 and TRBJ1-6 gives the whole variable domain DGGITQSPKYLFRKEGQNVTLSCEQNLNHDAMYWYRQDPGQGLRLIYYSQIVNDFQKGDIAEGYSVSREKKESFPLTVTSAQKNPTAFYLCASNLRTGGNSPLHFGNGTRLTVT.

This chain joins TRBV5-1 and TRBJ2-7; D is unclear. The germline V gene has CDR1 SGHRS and CDR2 YFSETQ. The CDR3 loop spans 14 amino acids. Between the trimmed V and J ends, which lost 4 bases and 2 bases, there was a span of 13 bases. CDR3 DNA: TGCGCCAGCAGCCCATCCAATCCTGCCTACGAGCAGTACTTC. This encodes CASSPSNPAYEQYF.

The chain couples TRBV7-6 to TRBJ2-2; 8 bases are a match to TRBD2. V lost 5 bases to trimming and J lost 2 bases; unmatched junction nucleotides: 10. The CDR3 length is 17 residues. Germline assignment: CDR1 SGHVS and CDR2 FNYEAQ. CDR3 sequence: CASSRKTAGDNTGELFF. CDR3 in DNA: TGTGCCAGCAGCCGGAAGACAGCGGGAGATAACACCGGGGAGCTGTTTTTT.

Turning to this clone: Other DNA sequences of this sample code for an identical CDR3. J is TRBJ1-1 and V is TRBV20-1; D not certain. Trimming took off 6 bases at V and 3 bases at J, with 8 bases between the two ends. This CDR3 is 11 amino acids long. Germline V gene data show CDR1 as DFQATT and CDR2 as SNEGSKA (reference sequence). As DNA, the CDR3 is TGCAGTGCAAGAAAGGACACTGAAGCTTTCTTT. Encoded protein: CSARKDTEAFF.

The rearrangement joins TRBV2 to TRBJ2-1; TRBD1 agrees at 10 bases. This CDR3 has 14 residues. The V segment lost 6 bases and the J segment 9 bases; nucleotides outside the gene matches: 8. Germline CDR1 and CDR2: SNHLY and FYNNEI. The CDR3 sequence: CASSTDRGGVEQFF. CDR3 sequence (DNA): TGTGCCAGCAGCACGGACAGGGGGGGAGTTGAGCAGTTCTTC.

V is TRBV7-2 and J is TRBJ2-7; 9 bases are shared with TRBD2. J was trimmed by 10 bases and V by 2 bases; bases with no gene match: 6. From germline, CDR1 is SGHTA and CDR2 FQGNSA. The CDR3 loop spans 13 amino acids. CDR3 DNA sequence: TGTGCCAGCAGCTTAAGTAGCGGGAGTACCCAGTACTTC. Its translation: CASSLSSGSTQYF.

This clone has more than one count but fewer than ten. This sequence joins TRBV4-1 and TRBJ2-2; no reliable D call. From germline, CDR1 is MGHRA and CDR2 YSYEKL. Trimming pared 2 bases from V and 3 bases from J, leaving 7 bases between. The CDR3 runs to 14 residues. CDR3 coding DNA: TGCGCCAGCAGCCAAAACGGGTACACCGGGGAGCTGTTTTTT. This codes for CASSQNGYTGELFF.

This clone turned up a few times. The chain carries TRBV10-3 and TRBJ1-3, with 10 bases that match TRBD1. V dropped 10 bases and J dropped 0; count of bases not matched to a gene: 6. Per the germline V gene, CDR1 is ENHRY and CDR2 is SYGVKD. The CDR3 length is 15 residues. The CDR3 DNA reads as TGTGCCACTCAAGGACAGGGGGGCTCTGGAAACACCATATATTTT. Translated, it gives CATQGQGGSGNTIYF.